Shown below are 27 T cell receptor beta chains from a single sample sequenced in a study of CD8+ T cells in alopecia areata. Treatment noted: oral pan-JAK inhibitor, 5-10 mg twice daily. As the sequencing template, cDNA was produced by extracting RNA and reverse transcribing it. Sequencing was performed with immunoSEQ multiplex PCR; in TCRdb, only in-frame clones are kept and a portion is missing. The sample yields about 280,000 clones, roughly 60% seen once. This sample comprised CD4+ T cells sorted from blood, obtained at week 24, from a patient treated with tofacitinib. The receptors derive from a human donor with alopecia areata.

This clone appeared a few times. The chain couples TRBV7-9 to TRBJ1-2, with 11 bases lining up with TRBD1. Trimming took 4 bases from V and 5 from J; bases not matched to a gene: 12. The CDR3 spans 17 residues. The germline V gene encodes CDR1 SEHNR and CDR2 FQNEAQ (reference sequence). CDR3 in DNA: TGTGCCAGCAGCTCTAAAGTGGGGACAGGGGGACCTTATGGCTACACCTTC. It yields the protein CASSSKVGTGGPYGYTF.

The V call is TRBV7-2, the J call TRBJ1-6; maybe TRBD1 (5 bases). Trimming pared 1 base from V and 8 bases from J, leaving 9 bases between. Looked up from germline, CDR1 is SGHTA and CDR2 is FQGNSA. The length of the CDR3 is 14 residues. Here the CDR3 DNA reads TGTGCCAGCAGCTTAGACGGGGGGTATTCACCCCTCCACTTT. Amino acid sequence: CASSLDGGYSPLHF.

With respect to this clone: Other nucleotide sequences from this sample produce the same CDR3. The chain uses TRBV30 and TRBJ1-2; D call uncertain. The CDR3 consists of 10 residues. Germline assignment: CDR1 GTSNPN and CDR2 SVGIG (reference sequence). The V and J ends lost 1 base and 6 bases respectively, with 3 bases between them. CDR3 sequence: CAWSGNGYTF. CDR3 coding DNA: TGTGCCTGGAGTGGAAATGGCTACACCTTC.

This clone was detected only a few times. The CDR3 sequence: CASSQAGTGELFF. The CDR3 DNA sequence: TGTGCCAGCAGCCAAGCCGGGACCGGGGAGCTGTTTTTT. The chain couples TRBV14 to TRBJ2-2; the D is unclear. The CDR3 has 13 amino acids. The V gene's germline CDR1 is SGHDN and CDR2 FVKESK. The V and J ends lost 1 base and 5 bases respectively, with 5 bases between them.

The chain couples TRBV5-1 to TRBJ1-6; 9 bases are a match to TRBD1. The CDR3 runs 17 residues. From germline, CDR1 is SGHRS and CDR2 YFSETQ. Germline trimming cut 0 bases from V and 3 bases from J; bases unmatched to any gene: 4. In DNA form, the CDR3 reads TGCGCCAGCAGCTTGGACCCGACAGGGGGCTATAATTCACCCCTCCACTTT. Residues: CASSLDPTGGYNSPLHF.

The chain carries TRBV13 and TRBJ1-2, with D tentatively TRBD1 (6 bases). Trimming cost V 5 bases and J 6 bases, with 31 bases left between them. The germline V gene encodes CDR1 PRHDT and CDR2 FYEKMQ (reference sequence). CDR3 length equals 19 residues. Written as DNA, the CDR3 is TGTGCCAGCAGCAGTACCGGGGGCCGCATTACAGACCGTGGGGATGGCTACACCTTC. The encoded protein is CASSSTGGRITDRGDGYTF.

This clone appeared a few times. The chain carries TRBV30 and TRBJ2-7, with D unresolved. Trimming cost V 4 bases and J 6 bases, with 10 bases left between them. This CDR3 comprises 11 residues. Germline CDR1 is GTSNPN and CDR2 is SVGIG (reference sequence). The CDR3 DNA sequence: TGTGCCTGGAATGTGGAGAGCGAGCAGTACTTC. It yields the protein CAWNVESEQYF. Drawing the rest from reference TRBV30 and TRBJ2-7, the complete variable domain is SQTIHQWPATLVQPVGSPLSLECTVEGTSNPNLYWYRQAAGRGLQLLFYSVGIGQISSEVPQNLSASRPQDRQFILSSKKLLLSDSGFYLCAWNVESEQYFGPGTRLTVT.

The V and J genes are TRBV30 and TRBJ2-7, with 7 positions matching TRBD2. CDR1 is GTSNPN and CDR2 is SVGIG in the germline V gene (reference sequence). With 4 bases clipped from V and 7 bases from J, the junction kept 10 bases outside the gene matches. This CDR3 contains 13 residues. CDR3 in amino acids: CAWTAGAALEQYF. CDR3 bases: TGTGCCTGGACGGCGGGAGCAGCCCTAGAGCAGTACTTC.

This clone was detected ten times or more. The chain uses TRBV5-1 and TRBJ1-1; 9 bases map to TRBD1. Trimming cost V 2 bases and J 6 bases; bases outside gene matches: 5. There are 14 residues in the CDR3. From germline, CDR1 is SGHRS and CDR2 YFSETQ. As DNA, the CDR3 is TGCGCCAGCAGCTTTGGGACAGGGAGCGCTGAAGCTTTCTTT. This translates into CASSFGTGSAEAFF.

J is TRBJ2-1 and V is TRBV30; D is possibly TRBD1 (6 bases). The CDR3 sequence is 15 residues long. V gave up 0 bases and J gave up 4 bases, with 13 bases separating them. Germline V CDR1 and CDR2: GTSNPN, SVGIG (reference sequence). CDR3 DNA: TGTGCCTGGAGTGTACTGGGACACAGTTACAATGAGCAGTTCTTC. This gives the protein CAWSVLGHSYNEQFF.

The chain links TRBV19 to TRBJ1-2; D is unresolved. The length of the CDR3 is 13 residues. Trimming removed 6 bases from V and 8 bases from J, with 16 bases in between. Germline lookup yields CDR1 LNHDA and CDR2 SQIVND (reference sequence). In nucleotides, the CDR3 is TGTGCCAGTAGGTCGGACCGACTAAGGGGCTACACCTTC. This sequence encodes CASRSDRLRGYTF.

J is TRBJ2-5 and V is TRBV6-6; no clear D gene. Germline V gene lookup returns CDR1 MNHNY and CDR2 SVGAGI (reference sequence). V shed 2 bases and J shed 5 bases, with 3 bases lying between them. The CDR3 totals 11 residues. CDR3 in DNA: TGTGCCAGCAGTTACGCGGAGACCCAGTACTTC. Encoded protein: CASSYAETQYF.

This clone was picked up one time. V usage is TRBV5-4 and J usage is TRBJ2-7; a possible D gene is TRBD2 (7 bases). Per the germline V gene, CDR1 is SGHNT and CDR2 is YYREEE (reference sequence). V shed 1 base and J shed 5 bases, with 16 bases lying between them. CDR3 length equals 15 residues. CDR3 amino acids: CASSLHPGGGNEQYF. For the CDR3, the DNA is TGTGCCAGCAGCTTGCATCCGGGGGGCGGAAACGAGCAGTACTTC.

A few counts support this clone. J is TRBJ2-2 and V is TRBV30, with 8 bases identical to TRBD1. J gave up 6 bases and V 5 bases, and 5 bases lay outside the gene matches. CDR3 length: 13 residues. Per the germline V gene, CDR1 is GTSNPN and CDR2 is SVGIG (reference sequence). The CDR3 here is CAWRGQVAGELFF. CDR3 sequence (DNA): TGTGCCTGGCGGGGACAGGTCGCCGGGGAGCTGTTTTTT.

DNA for the CDR3: TGCGCCAGCAGGGGCGGGACCGCAAACTCCTACGAGCAGTACTTC. Its translation is CASRGGTANSYEQYF. This rearrangement joins TRBV5-1 to TRBJ2-7; weak D call: TRBD2 (6 bases). Germline values: CDR1 SGHRS, CDR2 YFSETQ. The CDR3 is made up of 15 amino acids. The V gene lost 5 bases and the J gene lost 0 bases, with 15 bases spanning the gap.

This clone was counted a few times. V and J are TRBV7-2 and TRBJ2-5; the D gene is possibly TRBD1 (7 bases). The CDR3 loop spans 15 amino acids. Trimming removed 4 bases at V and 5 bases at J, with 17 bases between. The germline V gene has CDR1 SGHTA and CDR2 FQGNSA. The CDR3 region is CASSSGGTDLETQYF. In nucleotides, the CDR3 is TGTGCCAGCAGCTCGGGCGGGACAGACCTGGAGACCCAGTACTTC.

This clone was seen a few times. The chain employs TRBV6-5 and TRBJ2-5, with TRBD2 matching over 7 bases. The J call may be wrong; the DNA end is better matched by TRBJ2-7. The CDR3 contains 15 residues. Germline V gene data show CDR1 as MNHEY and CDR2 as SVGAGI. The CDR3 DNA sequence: TGTGCCAGCAGTTACCCAGGGAGGGGTACCTACGAGCAGTACTTC. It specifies CASSYPGRGTYEQYF.

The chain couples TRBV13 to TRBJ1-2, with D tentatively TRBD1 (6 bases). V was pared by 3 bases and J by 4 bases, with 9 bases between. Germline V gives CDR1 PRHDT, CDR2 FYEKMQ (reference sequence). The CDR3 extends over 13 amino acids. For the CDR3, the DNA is TGTGCCAGCAGCTTCGGGGGGGCCTATGGCTACACCTTC. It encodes CASSFGGAYGYTF.

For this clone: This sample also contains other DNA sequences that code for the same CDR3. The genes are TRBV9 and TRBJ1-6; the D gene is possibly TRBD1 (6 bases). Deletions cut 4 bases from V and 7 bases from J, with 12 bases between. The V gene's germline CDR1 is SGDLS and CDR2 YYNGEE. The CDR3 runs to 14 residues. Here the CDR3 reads CASSLDRRNSPLHF. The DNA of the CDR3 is TGTGCCAGCAGCCTCGACAGGAGAAATTCACCCCTCCACTTT.

CDR3 coding DNA: TGCAGCGTGGTCGGGGGCTGGGGCTACACCTTC. As protein: CSVVGGWGYTF. V and J are TRBV29-1 and TRBJ1-2; a possible D gene is TRBD1 (6 bases). The germline V gene encodes CDR1 SQVTM and CDR2 ANQGSEA. The CDR3 has 11 residues. V gave up 6 bases and J gave up 8 bases, with 13 bases separating them.

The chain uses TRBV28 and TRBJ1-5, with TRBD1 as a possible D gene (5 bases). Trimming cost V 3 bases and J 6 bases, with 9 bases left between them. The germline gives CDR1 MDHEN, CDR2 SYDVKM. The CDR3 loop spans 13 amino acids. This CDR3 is CASSLGGSQPQHF. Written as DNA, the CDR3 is TGTGCCAGCAGTTTGGGGGGTAGTCAGCCCCAGCATTTT. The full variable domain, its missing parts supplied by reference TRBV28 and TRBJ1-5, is DVKVTQSSRYLVKRTGEKVFLECVQDMDHENMFWYRQDPGLGLRLIYFSYDVKMKEKGDIPEGYSVSREKKERFSLILESASTNQTSMYLCASSLGGSQPQHFGDGTRLSIL.

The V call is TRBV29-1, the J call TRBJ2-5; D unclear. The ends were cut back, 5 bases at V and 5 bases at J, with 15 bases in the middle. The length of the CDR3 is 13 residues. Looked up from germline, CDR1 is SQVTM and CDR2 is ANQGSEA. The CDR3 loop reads CSVRLSGLETQYF. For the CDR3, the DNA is TGCAGCGTTCGTCTGTCTGGCTTGGAGACCCAGTACTTC.

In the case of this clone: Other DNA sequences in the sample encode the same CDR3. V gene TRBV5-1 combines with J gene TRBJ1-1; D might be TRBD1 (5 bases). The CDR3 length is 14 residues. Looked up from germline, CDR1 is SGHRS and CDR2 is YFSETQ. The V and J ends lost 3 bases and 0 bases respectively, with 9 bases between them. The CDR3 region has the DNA TGCGCCAGCAGCTCGACAGCTATGAACACTGAAGCTTTCTTT. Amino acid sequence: CASSSTAMNTEAFF.

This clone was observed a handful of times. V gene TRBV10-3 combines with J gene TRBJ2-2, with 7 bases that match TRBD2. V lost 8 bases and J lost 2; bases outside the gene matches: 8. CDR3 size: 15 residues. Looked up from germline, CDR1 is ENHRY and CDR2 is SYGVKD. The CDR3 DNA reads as TGTGCCATCCAAAGCGGGGCCCTAAACACCGGGGAGCTGTTTTTT. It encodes CAIQSGALNTGELFF.

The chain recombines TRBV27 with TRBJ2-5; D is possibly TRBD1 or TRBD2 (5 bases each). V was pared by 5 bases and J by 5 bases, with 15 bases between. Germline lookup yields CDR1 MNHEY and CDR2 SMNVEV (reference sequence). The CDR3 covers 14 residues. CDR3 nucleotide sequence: TGTGCCAGCAGTCGGGACCCCCAATGGGAGACCCAGTACTTC. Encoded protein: CASSRDPQWETQYF.

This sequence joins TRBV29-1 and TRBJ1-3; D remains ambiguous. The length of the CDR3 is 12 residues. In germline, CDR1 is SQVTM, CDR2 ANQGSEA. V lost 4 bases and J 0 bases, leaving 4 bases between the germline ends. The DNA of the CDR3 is TGCAGCGTTGGGACCTCTGGAAACACCATATATTTT. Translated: CSVGTSGNTIYF.

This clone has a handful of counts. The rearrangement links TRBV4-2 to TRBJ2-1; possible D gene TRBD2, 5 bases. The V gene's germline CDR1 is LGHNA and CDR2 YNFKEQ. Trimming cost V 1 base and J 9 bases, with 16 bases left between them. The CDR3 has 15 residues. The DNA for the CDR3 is TGTGCCAGCAGCCAAGTTTTAGAGGGCTCGATTGAGCAGTTCTTC. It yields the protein CASSQVLEGSIEQFF.